A selection of T cell receptor beta chains follows, all from one sample in a study of T cells in Graves' hyperthyroidism and ophthalmopathy. TCRdb reanalysed the multiplex PCR reads using MiXCR and keeps one entry per CDR3 protein. The table includes around 450,000 distinct CDR3 sequences, roughly an eighth detected once. Material for sequencing was blood. These receptors were obtained from a woman in her late teens or twenties with Graves' hyperthyroidism. Both conserved end residues are part of each CDR3. The order of the fields is V gene, J gene, D gene, clone size, CDR3 DNA, CDR3 protein. A D gene is named only where the DNA matches it firmly. Some rows have no size entry. The others give once, few or many, or a class for an expanded clone.

v_call: TRBV20-1
j_call: TRBJ1-2
d_call: NA
clone_size: many
cdr3_nt: TGCAGTGCTCCCCCTTTGGGGGCCTATGGCTACACCTTC
cdr3_aa: CSAPPLGAYGYTF

v_call: TRBV6-2/TRBV6-3
j_call: TRBJ1-5
d_call: NA
clone_size: many
cdr3_nt: TGTGCCAGCAGGGACCTAAGGAACAATCAGCCCCAGCATTTT
cdr3_aa: CASRDLRNNQPQHF

v_call: TRBV12-3/TRBV12-4
j_call: TRBJ1-2
d_call: NA
clone_size: NA
cdr3_nt: TGTGCCAGCAGTTTAGCGCAGGGTACAAACTATGGCTACACCTTC
cdr3_aa: CASSLAQGTNYGYTF

v_call: TRBV28
j_call: TRBJ1-1
d_call: NA
clone_size: many
cdr3_nt: TGTGCCAGCAGTTTAACCGGGACGGTGAACACTGAAGCTTTCTTT
cdr3_aa: CASSLTGTVNTEAFF

v_call: TRBV6-2/TRBV6-3
j_call: TRBJ2-2
d_call: NA
clone_size: many
cdr3_nt: TGTGCCAGCAGTTACTCAGAGGTCGGGGAGCTGTTTTTT
cdr3_aa: CASSYSEVGELFF

v_call: TRBV4-1
j_call: TRBJ1-3
d_call: NA
clone_size: many
cdr3_nt: TGCGCCAGCAGCCAAGATCAAGGGGGTCGTCCTGGAAACACCATATATTTT
cdr3_aa: CASSQDQGGRPGNTIYF

v_call: TRBV6-1
j_call: TRBJ2-3
d_call: NA
clone_size: many
cdr3_nt: TGTGCCAGCAGTGTCGGGCAGGAAGTTCGTACGCAGTATTTT
cdr3_aa: CASSVGQEVRTQYF

v_call: TRBV27
j_call: TRBJ2-7
d_call: TRBD2
clone_size: NA
cdr3_nt: TGTGCCAGCGGGATAGCGGGAGGGCCGGGGTACGAGCAGTACTTC
cdr3_aa: CASGIAGGPGYEQYF

v_call: TRBV3-1
j_call: TRBJ1-2
d_call: TRBD1
clone_size: many
cdr3_nt: TGTGCCAGCAGCCTCGTACAGGGGGCTGACTATGGCTACACCTTC
cdr3_aa: CASSLVQGADYGYTF

v_call: TRBV6-1
j_call: TRBJ2-3
d_call: NA
clone_size: NA
cdr3_nt: TGTGCCAGCAGCTGGCTAGGCACAGATACGCAGTATTTT
cdr3_aa: CASSWLGTDTQYF

v_call: TRBV4-3
j_call: TRBJ1-2
d_call: NA
clone_size: NA
cdr3_nt: TGCGCCAGCAGCCAAGATATATGGGGGAACTATGGCTACACCTTC
cdr3_aa: CASSQDIWGNYGYTF

v_call: TRBV15
j_call: TRBJ1-5
d_call: NA
clone_size: NA
cdr3_nt: TGTGCCACCAGCAGAGATTATAATAGCAATCAGCCCCAGCATTTT
cdr3_aa: CATSRDYNSNQPQHF

v_call: TRBV10-1
j_call: TRBJ2-7
d_call: NA
clone_size: many
cdr3_nt: TGCGCCAGCAGTCAAAATTCAGGGCAGCAGTACTTC
cdr3_aa: CASSQNSGQQYF

v_call: TRBV7-8
j_call: TRBJ2-5
d_call: NA
clone_size: many
cdr3_nt: TGTGCCAGCAGCACCGGAATAACGGAGTCGGAGACCCAGTACTTC
cdr3_aa: CASSTGITESETQYF

v_call: TRBV7-9
j_call: TRBJ1-4
d_call: NA
clone_size: many
cdr3_nt: TGTGCCAGCAGCCCCCAGGGGAATGAAAAACTGTTTTTT
cdr3_aa: CASSPQGNEKLFF

v_call: TRBV20-1
j_call: TRBJ1-1
d_call: NA
clone_size: few
cdr3_nt: TGCAGTGCTAGAGTGCGGGGAATGAACACTGAAGCTTTCTTT
cdr3_aa: CSARVRGMNTEAFF

v_call: TRBV30
j_call: TRBJ1-1
d_call: TRBD1
clone_size: few
cdr3_nt: TGTGCCTGGAGAACACAGGGGAGAGGGTTGAACACTGAAGCTTTCTTT
cdr3_aa: CAWRTQGRGLNTEAFF

v_call: TRBV7-3
j_call: TRBJ1-5
d_call: TRBD1
clone_size: few
cdr3_nt: TGTGCCAGCAGCTTAAGGGACAGGGTTGATAGCAATCAGCCCCAGCATTTT
cdr3_aa: CASSLRDRVDSNQPQHF

v_call: TRBV5-1
j_call: TRBJ1-4
d_call: TRBD1
clone_size: many
cdr3_nt: TGCGCCAGCAGCGCCCGGGACAGCACCGAAAAACTGTTTTTT
cdr3_aa: CASSARDSTEKLFF

v_call: TRBV7-2
j_call: TRBJ2-2
d_call: NA
clone_size: many
cdr3_nt: TGTGCCAGCAGGATAACAGGGCTGAGGGAGCTGTTTTTT
cdr3_aa: CASRITGLRELFF

v_call: TRBV11-1
j_call: TRBJ1-1
d_call: NA
clone_size: many
cdr3_nt: TGTGCCAGCGAAAACATAGACAGCCCTAACACTGAAGCTTTCTTT
cdr3_aa: CASENIDSPNTEAFF

v_call: TRBV28
j_call: TRBJ2-2
d_call: NA
clone_size: many
cdr3_nt: TGTGCCACCCAATTGGGGACCGCGAACACCGGGGAGCTGTTTTTT
cdr3_aa: CATQLGTANTGELFF

v_call: TRBV4-1
j_call: TRBJ2-3
d_call: TRBD2
clone_size: few
cdr3_nt: TGCGCCAGCAGCCAACAACTAGCGGGAGGCACAGATACGCAGTATTTT
cdr3_aa: CASSQQLAGGTDTQYF

v_call: TRBV14
j_call: TRBJ1-5
d_call: NA
clone_size: NA
cdr3_nt: TGTGCCAGCTCCAGGGGAGTAGAACCCCAGCATTTT
cdr3_aa: CASSRGVEPQHF

v_call: TRBV7-2
j_call: TRBJ2-3
d_call: NA
clone_size: many
cdr3_nt: TGTGCCAGCAGCTACAGGGTAAACAGATACACAGATACGCAGTATTTT
cdr3_aa: CASSYRVNRYTDTQYF

v_call: TRBV2
j_call: TRBJ2-2
d_call: TRBD2
clone_size: many
cdr3_nt: TGTGCCAGCAGTGACTCTCCAGCGGGAGGGCCCGGGGAGCTGTTTTTT
cdr3_aa: CASSDSPAGGPGELFF

v_call: TRBV12-5
j_call: TRBJ2-1
d_call: TRBD2
clone_size: many
cdr3_nt: TGTGCTAGTGGTCACCGACTAGCGGGTAACAATGAGCAGTTCTTC
cdr3_aa: CASGHRLAGNNEQFF

v_call: TRBV6-1
j_call: TRBJ2-1
d_call: TRBD2
clone_size: few
cdr3_nt: TGTGCCAGCAGTGAGGGGACTAGCGGGAGTGTAAGGTTCTTC
cdr3_aa: CASSEGTSGSVRFF

v_call: TRBV2
j_call: TRBJ2-7
d_call: NA
clone_size: many
cdr3_nt: TGTGCCAGCAGTGAAGGCCGCGACGAGCAGTACTTC
cdr3_aa: CASSEGRDEQYF

v_call: TRBV30
j_call: TRBJ2-3
d_call: TRBD2
clone_size: few
cdr3_nt: TGTGCCTGGGCAGACGGGGGGAGTGGAGATACGCAGTATTTT
cdr3_aa: CAWADGGSGDTQYF

v_call: TRBV5-1
j_call: TRBJ2-7
d_call: TRBD1
clone_size: NA
cdr3_nt: TGCGCCAGCAGCTGGGCCGGGACAGGGGGCGACGAGCAGTACTTC
cdr3_aa: CASSWAGTGGDEQYF

v_call: TRBV4-3
j_call: TRBJ2-1
d_call: NA
clone_size: few
cdr3_nt: TGCGCCAGCAGCCAAGTATTCTGGGGATCCTACAATGAGCAGTTCTTC
cdr3_aa: CASSQVFWGSYNEQFF

v_call: TRBV30
j_call: TRBJ2-2
d_call: TRBD2
clone_size: NA
cdr3_nt: TGTGCCTGGGGCCTGGGGACTAGCGGGGGTCGTACCGGGGAGCTGTTTTTT
cdr3_aa: CAWGLGTSGGRTGELFF

v_call: TRBV11-2
j_call: TRBJ2-2
d_call: NA
clone_size: few
cdr3_nt: TGTGCCAGCAGCCCAGACGGACAAACCGGGGAGCTGTTTTTT
cdr3_aa: CASSPDGQTGELFF

v_call: TRBV20-1
j_call: TRBJ2-7
d_call: TRBD2
clone_size: NA
cdr3_nt: TGCAGTGCTACTAGCGGGAGGAACGAGCAGTACTTC
cdr3_aa: CSATSGRNEQYF

v_call: TRBV11-2
j_call: TRBJ2-7
d_call: TRBD2
clone_size: many
cdr3_nt: TGTGCCAGCAGCTTACTCAGGACTAGCGGGAGGTCGCCCTACGAGCAGTACTTC
cdr3_aa: CASSLLRTSGRSPYEQYF

v_call: TRBV5-1
j_call: TRBJ2-1
d_call: TRBD2
clone_size: many
cdr3_nt: TGCGCCAGCAGTTTTATAGCGGGAAGCCCCTACAATGAGCAGTTCTTC
cdr3_aa: CASSFIAGSPYNEQFF

v_call: TRBV7-2
j_call: TRBJ2-3
d_call: NA
clone_size: many
cdr3_nt: TGTGCCAGCAGCTTAGATGGCACAGATACGCAGTATTTT
cdr3_aa: CASSLDGTDTQYF

v_call: TRBV7-9
j_call: TRBJ1-1
d_call: TRBD1
clone_size: NA
cdr3_nt: TGTGCCAGCAGCTTGAGTCAGGGGGGCTTGAACACTGAAGCTTTCTTT
cdr3_aa: CASSLSQGGLNTEAFF

v_call: TRBV27
j_call: TRBJ2-2
d_call: TRBD2
clone_size: many
cdr3_nt: TGTGCCAGCAGTCCATCACAGCTAGCGGGAGGAGGGACCGGGGAGCTGTTTTTT
cdr3_aa: CASSPSQLAGGGTGELFF

v_call: TRBV20-1
j_call: TRBJ2-7
d_call: NA
clone_size: many
cdr3_nt: TGCAGTGCTAGGGAACCAACAGGGAAAGCAACCTACGAGCAGTACTTC
cdr3_aa: CSAREPTGKATYEQYF

v_call: TRBV6-1
j_call: TRBJ2-1
d_call: TRBD2
clone_size: NA
cdr3_nt: TGTGCCAGCAGTAATAGCGGGATAGTTGTCGTCAATGAGCAGTTCTTC
cdr3_aa: CASSNSGIVVVNEQFF

v_call: TRBV4-3
j_call: TRBJ2-5
d_call: TRBD1
clone_size: few
cdr3_nt: TGCGCCAGCAGCCAACAAACAGGGGGAGAGACCCAGTACTTC
cdr3_aa: CASSQQTGGETQYF